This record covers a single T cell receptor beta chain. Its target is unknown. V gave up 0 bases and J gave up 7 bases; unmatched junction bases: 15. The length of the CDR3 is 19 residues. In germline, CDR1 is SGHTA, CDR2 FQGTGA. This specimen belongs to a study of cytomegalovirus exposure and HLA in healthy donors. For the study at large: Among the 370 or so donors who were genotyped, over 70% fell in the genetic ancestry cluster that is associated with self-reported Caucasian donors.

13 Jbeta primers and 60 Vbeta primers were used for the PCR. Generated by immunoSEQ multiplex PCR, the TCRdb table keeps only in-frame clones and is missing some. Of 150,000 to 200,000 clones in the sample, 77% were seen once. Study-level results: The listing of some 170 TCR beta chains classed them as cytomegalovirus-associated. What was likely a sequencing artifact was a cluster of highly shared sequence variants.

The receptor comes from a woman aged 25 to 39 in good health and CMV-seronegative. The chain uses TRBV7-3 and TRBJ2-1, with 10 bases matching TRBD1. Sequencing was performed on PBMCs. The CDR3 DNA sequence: TGTGCCAGCAGCTTAACCCTTCCCACTCCGGGACAGGGGCGGAATGAGCAGTTCTTC. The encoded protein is CASSLTLPTPGQGRNEQFF.